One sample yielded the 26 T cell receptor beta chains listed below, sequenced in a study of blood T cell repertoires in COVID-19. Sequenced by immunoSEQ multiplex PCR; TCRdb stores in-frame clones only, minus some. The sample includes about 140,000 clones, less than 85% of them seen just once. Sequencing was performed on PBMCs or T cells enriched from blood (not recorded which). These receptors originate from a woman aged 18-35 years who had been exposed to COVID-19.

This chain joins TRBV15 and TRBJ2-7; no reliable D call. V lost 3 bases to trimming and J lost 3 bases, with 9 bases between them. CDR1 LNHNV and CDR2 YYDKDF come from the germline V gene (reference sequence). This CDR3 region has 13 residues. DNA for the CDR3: TGTGCCACCAGCAGCGATGAGCTCTACGAGCAGTACTTC. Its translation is CATSSDELYEQYF.

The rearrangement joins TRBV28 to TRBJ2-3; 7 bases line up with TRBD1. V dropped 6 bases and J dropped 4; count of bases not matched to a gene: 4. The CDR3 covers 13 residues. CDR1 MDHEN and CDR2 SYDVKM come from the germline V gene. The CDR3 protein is CASSRQGPDTQYF. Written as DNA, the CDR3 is TGTGCCAGCAGCCGACAGGGACCAGATACGCAGTATTTT.

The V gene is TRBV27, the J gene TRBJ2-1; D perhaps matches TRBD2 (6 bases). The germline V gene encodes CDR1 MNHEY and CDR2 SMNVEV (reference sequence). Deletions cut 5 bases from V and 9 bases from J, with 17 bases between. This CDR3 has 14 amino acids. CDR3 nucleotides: TGTGCCAGCAGTCCCGTTGTGGACGGGGGTGAGCAGTTCTTC. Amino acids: CASSPVVDGGEQFF.

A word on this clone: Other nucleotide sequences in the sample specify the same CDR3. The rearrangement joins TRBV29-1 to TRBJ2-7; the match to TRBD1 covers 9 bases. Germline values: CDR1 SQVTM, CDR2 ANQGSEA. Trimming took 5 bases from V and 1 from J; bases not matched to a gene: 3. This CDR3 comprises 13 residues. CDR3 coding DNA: TGCAGCGTTAGGACAGGGGCATCCTACGAGCAGTACTTC. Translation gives CSVRTGASYEQYF.

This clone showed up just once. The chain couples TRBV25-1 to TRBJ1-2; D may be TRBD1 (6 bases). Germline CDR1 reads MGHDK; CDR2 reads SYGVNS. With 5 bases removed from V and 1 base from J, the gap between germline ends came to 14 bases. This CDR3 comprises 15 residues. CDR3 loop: CASSHNGGLNYGYTF. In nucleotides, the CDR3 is TGTGCCAGCAGTCATAACGGGGGGCTTAACTATGGCTACACCTTC.

The CDR3 region has the DNA TGTGCCAGCACCATCCCTCAGGGACAGAGCTCCTATAATTCACCCCTCCACTTT. Translated, it gives CASTIPQGQSSYNSPLHF. This chain links TRBV2 with TRBJ1-6, with 7 bases lining up with TRBD1. V gave up 7 bases and J gave up 0 bases; unmatched junction bases: 12. Germline CDR1 SNHLY, CDR2 FYNNEI. The CDR3 totals 18 residues. Based on the CDR3 plus reference TRBV2 and TRBJ1-6, the full variable domain is EPEVTQTPSHQVTQMGQEVILRCVPISNHLYFYWYRQILGQKVEFLVSFYNNEISEKSEIFDDQFSVERPDGSNFTLKIRSTKLEDSAMYFCASTIPQGQSSYNSPLHFGNGTRLTVT.

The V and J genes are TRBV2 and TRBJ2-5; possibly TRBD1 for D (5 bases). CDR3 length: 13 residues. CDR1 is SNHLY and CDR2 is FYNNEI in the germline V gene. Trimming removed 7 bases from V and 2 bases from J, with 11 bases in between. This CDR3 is CASTRTLQETQYF. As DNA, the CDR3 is TGTGCCAGCACTCGGACATTGCAAGAGACCCAGTACTTC.

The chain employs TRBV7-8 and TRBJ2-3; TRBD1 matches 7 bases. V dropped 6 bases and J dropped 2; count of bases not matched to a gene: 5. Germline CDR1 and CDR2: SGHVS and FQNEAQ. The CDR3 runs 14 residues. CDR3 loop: CASSRGQHTDTQYF. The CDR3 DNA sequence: TGTGCCAGCAGTAGGGGACAGCACACAGATACGCAGTATTTT.

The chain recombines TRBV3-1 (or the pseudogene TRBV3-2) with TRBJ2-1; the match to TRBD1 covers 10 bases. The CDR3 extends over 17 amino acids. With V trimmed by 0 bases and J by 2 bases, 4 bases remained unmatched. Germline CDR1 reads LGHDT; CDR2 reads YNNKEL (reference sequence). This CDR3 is CASSQDPGQGPYNEQFF. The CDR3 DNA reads TGTGCCAGCAGCCAAGATCCGGGACAGGGGCCCTACAATGAGCAGTTCTTC.

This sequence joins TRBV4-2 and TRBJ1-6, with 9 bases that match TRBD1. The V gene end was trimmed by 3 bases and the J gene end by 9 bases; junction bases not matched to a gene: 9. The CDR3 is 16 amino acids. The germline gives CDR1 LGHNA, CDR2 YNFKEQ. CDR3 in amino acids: CASSQTGGQGRSPLHF. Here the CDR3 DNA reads TGTGCCAGCAGCCAGACGGGGGGACAGGGACGTTCACCCCTCCACTTT.

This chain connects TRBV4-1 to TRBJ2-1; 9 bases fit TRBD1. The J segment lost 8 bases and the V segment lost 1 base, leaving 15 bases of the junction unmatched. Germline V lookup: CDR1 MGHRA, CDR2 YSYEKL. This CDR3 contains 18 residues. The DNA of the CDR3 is TGCGCCAGCAGCCAAGGAACCCCCTACAGGGGGCGATGGGATGAGCAGTTCTTC. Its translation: CASSQGTPYRGRWDEQFF.

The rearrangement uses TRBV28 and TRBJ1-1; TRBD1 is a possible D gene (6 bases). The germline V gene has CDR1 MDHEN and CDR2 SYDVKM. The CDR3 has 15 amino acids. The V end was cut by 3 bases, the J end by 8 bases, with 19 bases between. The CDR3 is CASSLTDSRVLEAFF. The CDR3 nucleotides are TGTGCCAGCAGTTTGACGGACAGTAGAGTCTTAGAAGCTTTCTTT.

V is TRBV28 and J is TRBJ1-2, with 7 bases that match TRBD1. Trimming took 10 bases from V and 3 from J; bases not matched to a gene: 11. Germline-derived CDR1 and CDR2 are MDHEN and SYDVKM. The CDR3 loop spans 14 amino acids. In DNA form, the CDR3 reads TGTGCCACCTCGGGAAGGGGGCAGGACTATGGCTACACCTTC. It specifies CATSGRGQDYGYTF.

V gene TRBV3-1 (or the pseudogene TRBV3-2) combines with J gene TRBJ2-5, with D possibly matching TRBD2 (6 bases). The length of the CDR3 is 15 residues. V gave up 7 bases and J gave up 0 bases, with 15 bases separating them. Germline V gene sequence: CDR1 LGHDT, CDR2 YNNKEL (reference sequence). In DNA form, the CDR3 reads TGTGCCAGCAAGTGGACCGCGGGGTACCAAGAGACCCAGTACTTC. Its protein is CASKWTAGYQETQYF.

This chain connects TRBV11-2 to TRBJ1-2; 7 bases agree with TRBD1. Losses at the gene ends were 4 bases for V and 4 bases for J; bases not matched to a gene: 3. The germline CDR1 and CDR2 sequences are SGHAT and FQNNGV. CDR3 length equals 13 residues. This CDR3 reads CASSSGQLYGYTF. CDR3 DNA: TGTGCCAGCAGCTCGGGACAGCTCTATGGCTACACCTTC.

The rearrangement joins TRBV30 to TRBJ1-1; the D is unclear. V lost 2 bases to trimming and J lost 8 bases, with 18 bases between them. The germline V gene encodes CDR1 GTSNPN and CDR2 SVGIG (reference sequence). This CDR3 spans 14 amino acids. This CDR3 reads CAWSPGSIPSEAFF. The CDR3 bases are TGTGCCTGGAGTCCCGGGAGCATACCGTCGGAAGCTTTCTTT.

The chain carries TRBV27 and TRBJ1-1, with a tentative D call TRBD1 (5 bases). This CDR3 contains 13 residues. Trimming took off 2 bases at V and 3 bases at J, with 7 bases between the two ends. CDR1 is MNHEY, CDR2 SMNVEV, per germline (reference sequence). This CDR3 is CASSLRRDTEAFF. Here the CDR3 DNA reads TGTGCCAGCAGTTTACGCAGGGACACTGAAGCTTTCTTT.

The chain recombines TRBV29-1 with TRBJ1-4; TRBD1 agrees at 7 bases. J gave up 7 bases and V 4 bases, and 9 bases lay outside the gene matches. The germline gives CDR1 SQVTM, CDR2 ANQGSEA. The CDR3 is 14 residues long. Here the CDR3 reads CSVGSGGRGEKLFF. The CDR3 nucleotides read TGCAGCGTTGGATCAGGGGGTAGGGGTGAAAAACTGTTTTTT.

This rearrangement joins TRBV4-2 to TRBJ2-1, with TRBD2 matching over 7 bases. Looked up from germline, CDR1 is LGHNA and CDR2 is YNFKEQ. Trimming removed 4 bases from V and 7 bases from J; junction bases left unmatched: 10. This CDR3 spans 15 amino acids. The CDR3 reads CASSPRERESNEQFF. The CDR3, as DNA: TGTGCCAGCAGCCCGAGGGAGCGGGAAAGTAATGAGCAGTTCTTC.

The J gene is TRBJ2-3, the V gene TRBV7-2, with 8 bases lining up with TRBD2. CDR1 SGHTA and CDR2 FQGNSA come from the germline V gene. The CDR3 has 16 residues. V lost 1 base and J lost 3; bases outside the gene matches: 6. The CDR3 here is CASSLVSGGRTDTQYF. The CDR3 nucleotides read TGTGCCAGCAGCTTAGTGAGCGGGGGAAGGACAGATACGCAGTATTTT.

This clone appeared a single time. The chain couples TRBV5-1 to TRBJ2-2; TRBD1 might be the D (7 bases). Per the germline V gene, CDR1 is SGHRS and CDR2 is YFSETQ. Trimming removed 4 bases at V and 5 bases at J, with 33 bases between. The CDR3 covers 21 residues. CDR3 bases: TGCGCCAGCAGCCTCGATGGGGGACAGTTAAGGGGCGGGACCGAGACCGGGGAGCTGTTTTTT. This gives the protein CASSLDGGQLRGGTETGELFF.

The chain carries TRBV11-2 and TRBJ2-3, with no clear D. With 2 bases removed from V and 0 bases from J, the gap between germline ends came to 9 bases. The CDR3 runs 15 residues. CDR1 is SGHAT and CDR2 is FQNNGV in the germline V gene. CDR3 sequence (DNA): TGTGCCAGCAGCTTATATGGCGGCAGCACAGATACGCAGTATTTT. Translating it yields CASSLYGGSTDTQYF. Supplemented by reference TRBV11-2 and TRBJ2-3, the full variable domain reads EAGVAQSPRYKIIEKRQSVAFWCNPISGHATLYWYQQILGQGPKLLIQFQNNGVVDDSQLPKDRFSAERLKGVDSTLKIQPAKLEDSAVYLCASSLYGGSTDTQYFGPGTRLTVL.

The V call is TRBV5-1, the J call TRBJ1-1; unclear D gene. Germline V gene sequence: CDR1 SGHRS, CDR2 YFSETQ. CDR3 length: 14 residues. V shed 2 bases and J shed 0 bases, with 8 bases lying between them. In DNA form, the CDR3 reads TGCGCCAGCAGCTTCAGGTCCATGAACACTGAAGCTTTCTTT. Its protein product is CASSFRSMNTEAFF.

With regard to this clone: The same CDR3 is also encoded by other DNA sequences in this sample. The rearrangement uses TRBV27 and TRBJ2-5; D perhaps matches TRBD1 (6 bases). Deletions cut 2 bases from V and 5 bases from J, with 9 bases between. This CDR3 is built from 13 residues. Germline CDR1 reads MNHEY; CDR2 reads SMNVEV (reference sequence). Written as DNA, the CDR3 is TGTGCCAGCAGTTTAGGGGGCGGGGAGACCCAGTACTTC. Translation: CASSLGGGETQYF.

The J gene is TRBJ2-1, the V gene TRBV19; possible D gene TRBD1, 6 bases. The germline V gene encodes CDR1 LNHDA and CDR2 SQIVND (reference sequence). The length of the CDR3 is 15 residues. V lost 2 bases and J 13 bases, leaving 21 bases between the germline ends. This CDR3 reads CASSIRSWTDPNQFF. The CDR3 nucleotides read TGTGCCAGTAGTATAAGAAGCTGGACAGACCCTAATCAGTTCTTC.

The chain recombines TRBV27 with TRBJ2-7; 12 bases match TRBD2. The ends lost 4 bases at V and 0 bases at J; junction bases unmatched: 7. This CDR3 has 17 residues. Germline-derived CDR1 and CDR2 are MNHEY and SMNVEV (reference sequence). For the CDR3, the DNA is TGTGCCAGCAGTTACCGGGGACTAGCGGGCATCTCCTACGAGCAGTACTTC. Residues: CASSYRGLAGISYEQYF.